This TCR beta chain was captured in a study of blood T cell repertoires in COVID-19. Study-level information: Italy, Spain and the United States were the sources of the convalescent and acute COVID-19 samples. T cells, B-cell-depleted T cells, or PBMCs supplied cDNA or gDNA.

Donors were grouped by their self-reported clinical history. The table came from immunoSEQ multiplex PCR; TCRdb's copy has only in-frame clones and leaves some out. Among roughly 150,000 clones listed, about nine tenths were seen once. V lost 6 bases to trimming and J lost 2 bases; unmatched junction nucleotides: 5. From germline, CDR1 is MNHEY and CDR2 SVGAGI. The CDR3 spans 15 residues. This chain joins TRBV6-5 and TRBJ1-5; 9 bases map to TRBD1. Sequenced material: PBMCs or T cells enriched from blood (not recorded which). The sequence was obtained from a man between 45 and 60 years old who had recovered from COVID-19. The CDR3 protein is CASSPDRGGNQPQHF. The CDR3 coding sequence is TGTGCCAGCAGCCCGGACAGGGGTGGCAATCAGCCCCAGCATTTT.